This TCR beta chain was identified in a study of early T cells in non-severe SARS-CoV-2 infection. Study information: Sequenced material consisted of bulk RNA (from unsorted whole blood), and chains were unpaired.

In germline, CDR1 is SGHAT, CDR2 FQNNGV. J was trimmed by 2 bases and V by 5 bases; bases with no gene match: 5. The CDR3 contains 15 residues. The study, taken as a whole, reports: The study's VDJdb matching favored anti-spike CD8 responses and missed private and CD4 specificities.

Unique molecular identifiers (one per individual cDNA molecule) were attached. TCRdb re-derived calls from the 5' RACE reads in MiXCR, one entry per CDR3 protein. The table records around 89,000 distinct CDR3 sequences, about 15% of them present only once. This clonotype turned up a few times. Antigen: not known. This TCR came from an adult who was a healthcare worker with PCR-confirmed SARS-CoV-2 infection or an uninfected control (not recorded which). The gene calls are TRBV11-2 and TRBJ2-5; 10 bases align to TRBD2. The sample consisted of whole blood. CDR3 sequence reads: CASSQVAGGQETQYF. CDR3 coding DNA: TGTGCCAGCAGCCAGGTAGCGGGGGGACAAGAGACCCAGTACTTC. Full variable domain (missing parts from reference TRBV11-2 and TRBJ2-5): EAGVAQSPRYKIIEKRQSVAFWCNPISGHATLYWYQQILGQGPKLLIQFQNNGVVDDSQLPKDRFSAERLKGVDSTLKIQPAKLEDSAVYLCASSQVAGGQETQYFGPGTRLLVL.